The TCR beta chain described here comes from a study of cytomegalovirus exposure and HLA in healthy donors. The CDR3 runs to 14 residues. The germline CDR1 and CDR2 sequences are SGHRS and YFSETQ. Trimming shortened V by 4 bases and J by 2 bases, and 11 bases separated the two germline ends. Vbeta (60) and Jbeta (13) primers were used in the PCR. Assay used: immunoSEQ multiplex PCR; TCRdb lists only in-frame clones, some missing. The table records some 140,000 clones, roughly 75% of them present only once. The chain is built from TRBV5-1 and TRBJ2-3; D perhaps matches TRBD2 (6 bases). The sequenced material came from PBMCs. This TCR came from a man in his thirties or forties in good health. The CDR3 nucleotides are TGCGCCAGCAGCCCGGGACTTCCCACAGATACGCAGTATTTT. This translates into CASSPGLPTDTQYF. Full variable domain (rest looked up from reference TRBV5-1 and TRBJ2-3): KAGVTQTPRYLIKTRGQQVTLSCSPISGHRSVSWYQQTPGQGLQFLFEYFSETQRNKGNFPGRFSGRQFSNSRSEMNVSTLELGDSALYLCASSPGLPTDTQYFGPGTRLTVL.